This T cell receptor (beta chain) was obtained from a study of T-cell reconstitution after alpha-beta-depleted transplantation in children. Library preparation (for TCRbeta) was performed with unique molecular identifiers. TCRdb itself ran the PCR reads through MiXCR, one entry per CDR3 protein. The sample records about 410,000 distinct CDR3 sequences, roughly 22% being singletons. Trimming shortened V by 6 bases and J by 0 bases, and 13 bases separated the two germline ends. The CDR3 sequence is 15 residues long. V gene TRBV12-3 or TRBV12-4 combines with J gene TRBJ2-3, with a possible D match to TRBD1 (6 bases). The source of this sequence is a human donor who donated a stem cell graft to a child with acute myeloid leukemia. The sample consisted of PBMCs from the stem cell graft donor, taken from the stem cell graft. The CDR3 protein is CASSFRDTSTDTQYF. The CDR3 DNA reads as TGTGCCAGCAGCTTCCGGGACACAAGCACAGATACGCAGTATTTT.